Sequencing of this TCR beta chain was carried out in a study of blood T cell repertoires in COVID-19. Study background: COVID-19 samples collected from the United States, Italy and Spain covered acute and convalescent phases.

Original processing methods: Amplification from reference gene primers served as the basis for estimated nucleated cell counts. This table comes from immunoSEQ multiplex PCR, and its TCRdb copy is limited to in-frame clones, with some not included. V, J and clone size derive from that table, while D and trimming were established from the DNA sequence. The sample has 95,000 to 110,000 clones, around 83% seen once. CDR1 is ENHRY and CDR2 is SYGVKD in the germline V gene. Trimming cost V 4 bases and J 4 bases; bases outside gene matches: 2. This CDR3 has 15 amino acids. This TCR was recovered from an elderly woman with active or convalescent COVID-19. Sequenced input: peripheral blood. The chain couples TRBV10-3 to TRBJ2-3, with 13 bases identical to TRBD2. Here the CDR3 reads CAISGTSGSSDTQYF. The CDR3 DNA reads TGTGCCATCAGTGGGACTAGCGGGAGCTCAGATACGCAGTATTTT.